This TCR beta chain stems from a study of blood T cell repertoires in COVID-19. Original handling: How many nucleated cells were present was estimated from reference gene primer amplification. Clones were sequenced by immunoSEQ multiplex PCR, and TCRdb holds only the in-frame ones, with some missing. The V and J calls and clone size were taken over from that table, and D and trimming were inferred from the DNA. The table records 100,000 to 150,000 clones, around four fifths of them present only once. V was cut by 0 bases and J by 6 bases, with 14 bases left in between. CDR3 length: 15 amino acids. Germline CDR1 is LGHNA and CDR2 is YNFKEQ.

Sequencing input: peripheral blood. This receptor was identified in a human donor in a cohort sampled during active COVID-19. The chain recombines TRBV4-2 with TRBJ1-2; no reliable D call. CDR3 region: CASSQDTGSQNGYTF. The DNA of the CDR3 is TGTGCCAGCAGCCAAGATACGGGGTCCCAGAATGGCTACACCTTC.